The 8 T cell receptor beta chains presented below share a single source sample, sequenced in a study of blood T cells in healthy people across ages. Using a J-beta primer mix together with a sample-barcoded 5' primer, a second PCR was run for roughly 6 to 11 cycles. TCRdb recomputed calls from the 5' RACE reads with MiXCR, one row per CDR3 protein. The sample lists 650,000 to 1,000,000 distinct CDR3 sequences, about 37% occurring once. Specimen: blood. These receptors were collected from a man aged 18-30 years in good health.

This clonotype was recorded a few times. The J gene is TRBJ2-1, the V gene TRBV20-1; 7 bases fit TRBD1. In germline, CDR1 is DFQATT, CDR2 SNEGSKA (reference sequence). The CDR3 covers 16 residues. With V trimmed by 0 bases and J by 1 base, 6 bases remained unmatched. The CDR3 DNA reads as TGCAGTGCTAGAGATAATAGCAGGGGGTCCTACAATGAGCAGTTCTTC. Its translation: CSARDNSRGSYNEQFF.

V gene TRBV10-3 combines with J gene TRBJ1-6, with 7 bases aligning to TRBD1. With V trimmed by 3 bases and J by 5 bases, 4 bases remained unmatched. Germline V gene data show CDR1 as ENHRY and CDR2 as SYGVKD. This CDR3 is built from 15 residues. The DNA of the CDR3 is TGTGCCATCAGTGAATCGGGACAGAATAATTCACCCCTCCACTTT. Translation: CAISESGQNNSPLHF.

The rearrangement uses TRBV20-1 and TRBJ1-1, with D possibly being TRBD1 (5 bases). The germline V gene has CDR1 DFQATT and CDR2 SNEGSKA (reference sequence). The V and J ends lost 6 bases and 0 bases respectively, with 14 bases between them. This CDR3 comprises 14 residues. The CDR3 loop is CSARPGPMNTEAFF. The CDR3 DNA reads TGCAGTGCGAGACCGGGACCGATGAACACTGAAGCTTTCTTT.

The table lists this clonotype with a few counts. The chain couples TRBV20-1 to TRBJ1-1, with 7 bases identical to TRBD1. With V trimmed by 0 bases and J by 1 base, 11 bases remained unmatched. The germline V gene has CDR1 DFQATT and CDR2 SNEGSKA (reference sequence). The CDR3 has 17 residues. CDR3 DNA: TGCAGTGCTAGAGAGGCCGGGAGGCCAGGGGGGAACACTGAAGCTTTCTTT. It codes for CSAREAGRPGGNTEAFF.

This clonotype has ten or more counts. V gene TRBV4-1 combines with J gene TRBJ2-6, with unresolved D. Looked up from germline, CDR1 is MGHRA and CDR2 is YSYEKL. V lost 1 base and J lost 4, with 5 bases in between. The CDR3 sequence is 14 residues long. The CDR3 bases are TGCGCCAGCAGCCAAGGGTGGGGGGCCAACGTCCTGACTTTC. This codes for CASSQGWGANVLTF.

This clonotype was observed a handful of times. The chain combines TRBV7-2 with TRBJ2-7; no reliable D call. The germline gives CDR1 SGHTA, CDR2 FQGNSA. The CDR3 runs to 14 residues. V dropped 4 bases and J dropped 3 bases, with 13 bases sitting between them. The DNA for the CDR3 is TGTGCCAGCAGCTGGGGTGTGGGGATCTACGAGCAGTACTTC. It encodes CASSWGVGIYEQYF.

This clonotype was detected only a few times. The chain joins TRBV15 to TRBJ1-4, with D uncertain. Trimming removed 2 bases from V and 5 bases from J, with 15 bases in between. CDR3 length: 16 residues. Per the germline V gene, CDR1 is LNHNV and CDR2 is YYDKDF (reference sequence). The CDR3 loop is CATSRSPGVTNEKLFF. CDR3 coding DNA: TGTGCCACCAGCAGATCTCCCGGGGTTACCAATGAAAAACTGTTTTTT.

This chain uses TRBV7-9 with TRBJ2-1; TRBD1 might be the D (6 bases). The CDR3 spans 15 residues. Trimming pared 5 bases from V and 4 bases from J, leaving 15 bases between. Germline CDR1 and CDR2: SEHNR and FQNEAQ (reference sequence). The CDR3 DNA reads as TGTGCCAGCAGCGAACAGGGCCCCGTGTACAATGAGCAGTTCTTC. Translation: CASSEQGPVYNEQFF.